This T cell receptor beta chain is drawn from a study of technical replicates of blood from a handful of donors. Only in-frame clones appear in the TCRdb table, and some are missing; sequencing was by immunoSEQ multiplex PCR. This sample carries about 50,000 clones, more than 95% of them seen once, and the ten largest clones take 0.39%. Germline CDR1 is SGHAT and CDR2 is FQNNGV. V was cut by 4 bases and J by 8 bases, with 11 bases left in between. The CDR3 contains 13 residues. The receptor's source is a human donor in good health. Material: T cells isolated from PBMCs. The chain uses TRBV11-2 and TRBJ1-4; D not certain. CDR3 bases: TGTGCCAGCAGCTCCATCATGGAGGAAAAACTGTTTTTT. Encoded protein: CASSSIMEEKLFF.